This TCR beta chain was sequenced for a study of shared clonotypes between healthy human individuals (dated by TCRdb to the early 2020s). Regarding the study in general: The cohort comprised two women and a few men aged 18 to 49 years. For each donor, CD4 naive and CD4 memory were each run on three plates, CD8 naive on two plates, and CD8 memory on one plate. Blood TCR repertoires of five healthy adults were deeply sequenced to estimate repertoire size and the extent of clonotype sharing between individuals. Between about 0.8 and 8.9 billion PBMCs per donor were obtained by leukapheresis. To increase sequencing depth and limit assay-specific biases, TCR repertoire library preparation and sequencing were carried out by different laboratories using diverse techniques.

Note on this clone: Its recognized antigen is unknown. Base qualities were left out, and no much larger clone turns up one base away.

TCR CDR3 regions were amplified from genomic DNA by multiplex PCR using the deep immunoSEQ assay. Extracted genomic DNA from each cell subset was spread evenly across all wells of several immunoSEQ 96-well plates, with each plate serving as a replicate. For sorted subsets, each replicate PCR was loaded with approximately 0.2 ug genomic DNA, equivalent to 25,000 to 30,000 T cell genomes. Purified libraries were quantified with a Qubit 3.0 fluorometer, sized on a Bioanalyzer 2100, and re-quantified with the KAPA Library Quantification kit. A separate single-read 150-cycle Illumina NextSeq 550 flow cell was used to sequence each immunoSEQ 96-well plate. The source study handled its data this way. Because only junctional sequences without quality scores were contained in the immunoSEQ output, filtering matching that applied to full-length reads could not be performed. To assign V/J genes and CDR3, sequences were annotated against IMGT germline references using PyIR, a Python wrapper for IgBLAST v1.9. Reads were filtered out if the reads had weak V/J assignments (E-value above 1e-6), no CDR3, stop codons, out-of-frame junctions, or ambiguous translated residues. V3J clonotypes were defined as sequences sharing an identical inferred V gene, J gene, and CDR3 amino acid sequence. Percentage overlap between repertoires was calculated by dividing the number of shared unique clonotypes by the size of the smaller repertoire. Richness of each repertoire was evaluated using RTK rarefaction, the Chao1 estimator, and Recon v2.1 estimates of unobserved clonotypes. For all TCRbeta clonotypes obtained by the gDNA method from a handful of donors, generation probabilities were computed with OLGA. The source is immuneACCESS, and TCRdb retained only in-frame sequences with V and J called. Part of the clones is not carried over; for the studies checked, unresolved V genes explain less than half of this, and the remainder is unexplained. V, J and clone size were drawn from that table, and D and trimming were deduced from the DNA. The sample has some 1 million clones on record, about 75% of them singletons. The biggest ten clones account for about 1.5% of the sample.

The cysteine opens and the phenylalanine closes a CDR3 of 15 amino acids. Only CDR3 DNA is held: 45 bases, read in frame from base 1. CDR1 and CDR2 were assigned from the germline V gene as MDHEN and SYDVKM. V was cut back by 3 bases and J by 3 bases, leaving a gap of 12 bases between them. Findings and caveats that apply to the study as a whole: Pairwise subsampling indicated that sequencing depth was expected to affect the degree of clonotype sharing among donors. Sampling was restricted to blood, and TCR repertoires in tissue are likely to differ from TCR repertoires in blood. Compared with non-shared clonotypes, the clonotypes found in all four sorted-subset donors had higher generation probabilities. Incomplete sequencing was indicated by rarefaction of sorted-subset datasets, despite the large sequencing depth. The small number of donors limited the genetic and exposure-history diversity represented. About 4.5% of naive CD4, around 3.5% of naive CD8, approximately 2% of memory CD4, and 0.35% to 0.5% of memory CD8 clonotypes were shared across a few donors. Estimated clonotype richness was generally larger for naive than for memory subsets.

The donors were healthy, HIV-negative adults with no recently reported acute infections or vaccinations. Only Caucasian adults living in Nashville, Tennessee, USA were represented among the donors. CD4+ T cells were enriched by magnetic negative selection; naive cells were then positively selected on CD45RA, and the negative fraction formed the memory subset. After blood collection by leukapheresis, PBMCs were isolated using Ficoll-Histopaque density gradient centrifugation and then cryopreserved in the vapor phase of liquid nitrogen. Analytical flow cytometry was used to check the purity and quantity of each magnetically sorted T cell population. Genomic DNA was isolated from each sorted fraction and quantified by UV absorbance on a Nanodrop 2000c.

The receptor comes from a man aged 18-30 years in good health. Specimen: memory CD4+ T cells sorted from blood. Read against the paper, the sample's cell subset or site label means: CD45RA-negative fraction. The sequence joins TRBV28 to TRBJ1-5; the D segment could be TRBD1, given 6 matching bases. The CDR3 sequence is CASSLVRGNNQPQHF. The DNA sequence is TGTGCCAGCAGTTTGGTCAGGGGTAACAATCAGCCCCAGCATTTT. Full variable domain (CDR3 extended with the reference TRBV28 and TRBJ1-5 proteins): DVKVTQSSRYLVKRTGEKVFLECVQDMDHENMFWYRQDPGLGLRLIYFSYDVKMKEKGDIPEGYSVSREKKERFSLILESASTNQTSMYLCASSLVRGNNQPQHFGDGTRLSIL.